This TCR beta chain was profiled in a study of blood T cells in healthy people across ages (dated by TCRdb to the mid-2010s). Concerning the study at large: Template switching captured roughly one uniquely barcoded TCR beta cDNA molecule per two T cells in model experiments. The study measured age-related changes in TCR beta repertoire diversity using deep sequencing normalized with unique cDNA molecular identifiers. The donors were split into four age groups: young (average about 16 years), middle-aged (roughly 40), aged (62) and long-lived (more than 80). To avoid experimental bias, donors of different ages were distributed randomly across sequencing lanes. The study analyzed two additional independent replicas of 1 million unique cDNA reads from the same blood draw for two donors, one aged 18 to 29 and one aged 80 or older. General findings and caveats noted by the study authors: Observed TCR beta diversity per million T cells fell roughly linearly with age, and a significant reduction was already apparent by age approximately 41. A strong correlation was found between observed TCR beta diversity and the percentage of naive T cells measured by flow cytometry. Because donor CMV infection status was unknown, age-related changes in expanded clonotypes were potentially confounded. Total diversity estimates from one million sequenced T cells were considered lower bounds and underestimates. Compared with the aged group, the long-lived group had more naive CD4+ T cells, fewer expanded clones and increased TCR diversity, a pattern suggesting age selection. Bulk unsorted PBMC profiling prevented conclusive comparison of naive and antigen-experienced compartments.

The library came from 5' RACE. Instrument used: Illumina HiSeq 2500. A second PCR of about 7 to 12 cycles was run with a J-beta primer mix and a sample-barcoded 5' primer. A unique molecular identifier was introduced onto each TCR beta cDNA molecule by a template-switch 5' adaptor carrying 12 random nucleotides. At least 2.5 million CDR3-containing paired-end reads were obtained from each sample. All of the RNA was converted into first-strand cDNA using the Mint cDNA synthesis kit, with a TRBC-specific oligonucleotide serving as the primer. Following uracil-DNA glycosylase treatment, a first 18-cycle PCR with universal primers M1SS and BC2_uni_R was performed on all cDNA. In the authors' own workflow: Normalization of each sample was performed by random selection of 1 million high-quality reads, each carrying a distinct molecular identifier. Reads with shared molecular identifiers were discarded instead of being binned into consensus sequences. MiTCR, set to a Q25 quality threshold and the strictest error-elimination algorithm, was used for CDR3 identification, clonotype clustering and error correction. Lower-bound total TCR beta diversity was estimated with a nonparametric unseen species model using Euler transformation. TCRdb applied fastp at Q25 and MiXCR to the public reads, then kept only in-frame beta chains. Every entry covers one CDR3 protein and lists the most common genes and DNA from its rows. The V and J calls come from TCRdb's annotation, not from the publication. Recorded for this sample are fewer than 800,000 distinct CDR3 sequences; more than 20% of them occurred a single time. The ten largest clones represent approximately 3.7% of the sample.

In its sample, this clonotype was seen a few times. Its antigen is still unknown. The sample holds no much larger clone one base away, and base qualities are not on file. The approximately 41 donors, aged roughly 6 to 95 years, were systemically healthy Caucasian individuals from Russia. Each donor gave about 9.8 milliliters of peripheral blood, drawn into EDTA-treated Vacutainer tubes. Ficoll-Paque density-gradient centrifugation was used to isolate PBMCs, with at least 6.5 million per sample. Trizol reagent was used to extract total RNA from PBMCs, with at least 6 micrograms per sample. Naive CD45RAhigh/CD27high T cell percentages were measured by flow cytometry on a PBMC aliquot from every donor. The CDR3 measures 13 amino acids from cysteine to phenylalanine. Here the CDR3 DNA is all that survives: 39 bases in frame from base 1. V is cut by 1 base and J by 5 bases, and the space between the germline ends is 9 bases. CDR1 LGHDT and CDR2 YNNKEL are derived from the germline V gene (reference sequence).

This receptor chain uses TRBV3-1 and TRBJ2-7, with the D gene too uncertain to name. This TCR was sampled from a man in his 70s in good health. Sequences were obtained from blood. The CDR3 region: CASSQVTVNEQYF. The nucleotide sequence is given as TGTGCCAGCAGCCAAGTGACGGTCAACGAGCAGTACTTC.